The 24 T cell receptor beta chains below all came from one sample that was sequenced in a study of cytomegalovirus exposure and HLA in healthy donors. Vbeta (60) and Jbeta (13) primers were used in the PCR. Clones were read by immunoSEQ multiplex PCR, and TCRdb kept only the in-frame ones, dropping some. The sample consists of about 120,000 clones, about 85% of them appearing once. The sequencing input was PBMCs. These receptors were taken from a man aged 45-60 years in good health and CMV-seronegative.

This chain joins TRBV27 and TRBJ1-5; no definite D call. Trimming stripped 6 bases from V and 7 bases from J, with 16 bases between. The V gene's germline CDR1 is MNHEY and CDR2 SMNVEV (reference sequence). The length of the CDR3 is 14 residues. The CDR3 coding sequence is TGTGCCAGCAGCCCCGCCGGAGTCGGACAGCCCCAGCATTTT. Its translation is CASSPAGVGQPQHF.

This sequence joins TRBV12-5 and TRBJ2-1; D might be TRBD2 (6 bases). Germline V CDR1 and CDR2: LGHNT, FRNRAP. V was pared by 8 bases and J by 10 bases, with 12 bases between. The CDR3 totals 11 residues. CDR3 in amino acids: CASSAGPEQFF. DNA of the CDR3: TGTGCTAGTAGTGCGGGGCCAGAGCAGTTCTTC.

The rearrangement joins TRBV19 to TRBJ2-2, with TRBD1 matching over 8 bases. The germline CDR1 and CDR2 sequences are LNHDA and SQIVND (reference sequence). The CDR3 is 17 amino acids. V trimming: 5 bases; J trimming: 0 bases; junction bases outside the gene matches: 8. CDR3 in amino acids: CASSPGIRGPNTGELFF. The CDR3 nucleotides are TGTGCCAGTAGTCCCGGGATCAGGGGGCCGAACACCGGGGAGCTGTTTTTT.

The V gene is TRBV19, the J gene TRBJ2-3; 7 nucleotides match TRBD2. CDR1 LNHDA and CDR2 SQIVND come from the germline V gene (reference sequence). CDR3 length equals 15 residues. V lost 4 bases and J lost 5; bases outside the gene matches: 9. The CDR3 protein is CASSKGGRAGDTQYF. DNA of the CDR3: TGTGCCAGTAGTAAGGGAGGGAGGGCTGGAGATACGCAGTATTTT.

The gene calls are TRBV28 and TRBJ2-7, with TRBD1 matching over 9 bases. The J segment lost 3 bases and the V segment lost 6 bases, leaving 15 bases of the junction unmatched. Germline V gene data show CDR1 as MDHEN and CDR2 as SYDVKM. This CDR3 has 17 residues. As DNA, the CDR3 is TGTGCCAGCAGGACAGGGACAGGGAGCCCCCCGGGCTACGAGCAGTACTTC. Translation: CASRTGTGSPPGYEQYF.

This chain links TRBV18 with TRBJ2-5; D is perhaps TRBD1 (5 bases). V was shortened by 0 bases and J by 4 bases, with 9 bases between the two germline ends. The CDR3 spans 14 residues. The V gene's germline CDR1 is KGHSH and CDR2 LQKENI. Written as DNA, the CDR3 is TGTGCCAGCTCACCACCGTCTGGGGCAGAGACCCAGTACTTC. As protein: CASSPPSGAETQYF.

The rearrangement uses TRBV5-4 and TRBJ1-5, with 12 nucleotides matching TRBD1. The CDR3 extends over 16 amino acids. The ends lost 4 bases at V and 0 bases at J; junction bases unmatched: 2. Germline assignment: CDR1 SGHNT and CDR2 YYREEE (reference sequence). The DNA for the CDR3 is TGTGCCAGCAGCCGGGACAGGGGGCATAGCAATCAGCCCCAGCATTTT. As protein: CASSRDRGHSNQPQHF.

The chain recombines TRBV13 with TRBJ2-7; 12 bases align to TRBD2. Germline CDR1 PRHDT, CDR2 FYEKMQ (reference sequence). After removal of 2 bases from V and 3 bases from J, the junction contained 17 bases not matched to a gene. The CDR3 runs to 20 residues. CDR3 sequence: CASSLKLPGASGGAGYEQYF. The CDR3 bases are TGTGCCAGCAGCTTAAAACTCCCGGGGGCTAGCGGGGGGGCCGGCTACGAGCAGTACTTC.

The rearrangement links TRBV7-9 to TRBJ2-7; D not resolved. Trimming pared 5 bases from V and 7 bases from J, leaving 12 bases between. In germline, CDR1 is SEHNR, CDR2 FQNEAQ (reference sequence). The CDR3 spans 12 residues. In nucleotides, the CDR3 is TGTGCCAGCAGCCCCGATAGCATAGAGCAGTACTTC. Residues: CASSPDSIEQYF.

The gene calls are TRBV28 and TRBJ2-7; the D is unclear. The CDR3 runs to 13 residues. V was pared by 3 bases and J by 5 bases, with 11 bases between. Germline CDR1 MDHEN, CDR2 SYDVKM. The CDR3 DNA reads TGTGCCAGCAGTTTTGCCTTCAGGCACGAGCAGTACTTC. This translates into CASSFAFRHEQYF.

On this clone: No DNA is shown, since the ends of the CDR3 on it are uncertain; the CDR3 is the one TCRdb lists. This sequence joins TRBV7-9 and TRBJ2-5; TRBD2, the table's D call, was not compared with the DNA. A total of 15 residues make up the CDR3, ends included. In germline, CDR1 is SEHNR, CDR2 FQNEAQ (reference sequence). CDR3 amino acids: CASSFLWRGQETQYF.

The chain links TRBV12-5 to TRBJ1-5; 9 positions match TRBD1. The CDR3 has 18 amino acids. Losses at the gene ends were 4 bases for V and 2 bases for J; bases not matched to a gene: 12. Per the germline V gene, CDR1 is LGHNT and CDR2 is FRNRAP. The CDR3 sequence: CASGSGTGSSHGNQPQHF. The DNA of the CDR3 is TGTGCTAGTGGTTCCGGGACAGGGTCCTCGCATGGCAATCAGCCCCAGCATTTT.

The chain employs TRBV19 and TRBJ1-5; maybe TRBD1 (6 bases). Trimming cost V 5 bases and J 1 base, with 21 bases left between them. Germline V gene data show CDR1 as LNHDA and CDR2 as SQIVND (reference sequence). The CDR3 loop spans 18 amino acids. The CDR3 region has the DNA TGTGCCAGTAGTTCCCGGGACATAAGGGGATGGAGCAATCAGCCCCAGCATTTT. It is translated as CASSSRDIRGWSNQPQHF.

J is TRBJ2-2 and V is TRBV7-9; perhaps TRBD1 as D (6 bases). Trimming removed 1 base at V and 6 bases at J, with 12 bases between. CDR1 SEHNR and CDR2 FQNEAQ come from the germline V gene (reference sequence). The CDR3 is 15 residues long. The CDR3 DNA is TGTGCCAGCAGCTTAGATACAGGGTCGCCCGGGGAGCTGTTTTTT. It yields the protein CASSLDTGSPGELFF.

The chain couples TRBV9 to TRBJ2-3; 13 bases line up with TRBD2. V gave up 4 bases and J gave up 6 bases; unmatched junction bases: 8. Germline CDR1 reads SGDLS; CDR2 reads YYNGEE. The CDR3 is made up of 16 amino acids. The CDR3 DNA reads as TGTGCCAGCAGCCCGAGAGGGACTAGCGGGGCCGATACGCAGTATTTT. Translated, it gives CASSPRGTSGADTQYF.

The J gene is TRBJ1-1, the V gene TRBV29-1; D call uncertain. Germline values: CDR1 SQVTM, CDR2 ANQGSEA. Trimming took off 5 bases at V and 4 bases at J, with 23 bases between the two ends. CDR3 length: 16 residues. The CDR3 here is CSVRNDLRASGTEAFF. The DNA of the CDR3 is TGCAGCGTTCGAAATGACTTGAGGGCGTCGGGCACTGAAGCTTTCTTT.

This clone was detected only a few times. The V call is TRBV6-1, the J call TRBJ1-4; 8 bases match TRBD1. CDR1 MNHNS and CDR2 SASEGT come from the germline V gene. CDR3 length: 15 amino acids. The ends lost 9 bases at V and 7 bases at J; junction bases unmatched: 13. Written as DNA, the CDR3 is TGTGCCAGTGTCTTCAGGGGGCGTTTTGGTGAAAAACTGTTTTTT. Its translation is CASVFRGRFGEKLFF.

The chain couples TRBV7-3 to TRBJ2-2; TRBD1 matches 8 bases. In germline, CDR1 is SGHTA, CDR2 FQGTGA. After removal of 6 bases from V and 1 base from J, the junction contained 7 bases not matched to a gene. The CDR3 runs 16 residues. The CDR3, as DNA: TGTGCCAGCAGTAAGACGGGACAGGTGAACACCGGGGAGCTGTTTTTT. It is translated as CASSKTGQVNTGELFF.

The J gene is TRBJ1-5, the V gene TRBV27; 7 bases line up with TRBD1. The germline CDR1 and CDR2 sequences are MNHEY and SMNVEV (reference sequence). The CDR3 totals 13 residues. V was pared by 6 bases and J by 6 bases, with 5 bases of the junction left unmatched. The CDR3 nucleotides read TGTGCCAGCAGGCTCACAGGGGTTCAGCCCCAGCATTTT. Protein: CASRLTGVQPQHF.

This chain's CDR3 is CASSLGAEGPQHF. CDR3 in DNA: TGTGCCAGCAGCTTGGGGGCCGAGGGACCCCAGCATTTT. The J gene is TRBJ1-5, the V gene TRBV5-4; D remains ambiguous. This CDR3 comprises 13 residues. CDR1 is SGHNT and CDR2 is YYREEE in the germline V gene (reference sequence). The ends were cut back, 0 bases at V and 10 bases at J, with 11 bases in the middle.

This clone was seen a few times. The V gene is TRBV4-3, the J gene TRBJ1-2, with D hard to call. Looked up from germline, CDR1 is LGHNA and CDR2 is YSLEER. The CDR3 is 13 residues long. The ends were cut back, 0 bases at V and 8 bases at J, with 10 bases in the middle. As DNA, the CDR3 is TGCGCCAGCAGCCAAGAGGTAGTCGGGGGCTACACCTTC. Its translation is CASSQEVVGGYTF.

In nucleotides, the CDR3 is TGTGCCAGCAGCTCTACCGGGACAGTGGCAACTATGAGTGGCTACACCTTC. Its protein product is CASSSTGTVATMSGYTF. The J gene is TRBJ1-2, the V gene TRBV9; the match to TRBD1 covers 7 bases. The CDR3 spans 17 residues. Germline V lookup: CDR1 SGDLS, CDR2 YYNGEE. With V trimmed by 4 bases and J by 7 bases, 19 bases remained unmatched. Full variable domain (missing parts from reference TRBV9 and TRBJ1-2): DSGVTQTPKHLITATGQRVTLRCSPRSGDLSVYWYQQSLDQGLQFLIQYYNGEERAKGNILERFSAQQFPDLHSELNLSSLELGDSALYFCASSSTGTVATMSGYTFGSGTRLTVV.

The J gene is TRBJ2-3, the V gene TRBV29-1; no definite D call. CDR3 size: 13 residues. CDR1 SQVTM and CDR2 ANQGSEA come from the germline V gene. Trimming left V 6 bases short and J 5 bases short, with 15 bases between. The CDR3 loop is CSVAPISKDTQYF. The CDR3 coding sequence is TGCAGCGTGGCTCCAATTTCAAAAGATACGCAGTATTTT.

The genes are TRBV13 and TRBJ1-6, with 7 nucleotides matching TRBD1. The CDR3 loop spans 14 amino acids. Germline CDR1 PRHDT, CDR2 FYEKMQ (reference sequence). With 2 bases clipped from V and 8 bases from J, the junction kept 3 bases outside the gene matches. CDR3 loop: CASSLQGVDSPLHF. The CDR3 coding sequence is TGTGCCAGCAGCTTACAGGGGGTAGATTCACCCCTCCACTTT.